These 27 T cell receptor beta chains were all obtained from the same sample, sequenced in a study of T cell responses to AZD1222 COVID-19 vaccine. Profiled with immunoSEQ multiplex PCR; TCRdb holds only in-frame clones, not every one. This table holds 140,000 or so clones, around nine tenths found once. The sequences come from peripheral blood, collected on day 0 of AZD1222 vaccination. These receptors were collected from an adult in good health.

The V gene is TRBV18, the J gene TRBJ2-7, with 7 bases fitting TRBD1. J gave up 4 bases and V 9 bases, and 9 bases lay outside the gene matches. Germline-derived CDR1 and CDR2 are KGHSH and LQKENI. The CDR3 runs to 13 residues. The CDR3 loop is CASTGQAGYEQYF. The CDR3 coding sequence is TGTGCCAGTACCGGACAGGCGGGTTACGAGCAGTACTTC. Variable domain in full (rest from reference TRBV18 and TRBJ2-7): NAGVMQNPRHLVRRRGQEARLRCSPMKGHSHVYWYRQLPEEGLKFMVYLQKENIIDESGMPKERFSAEFPKEGPSILRIQQVVRGDSAAYFCASTGQAGYEQYFGPGTRLTVT.

V usage is TRBV2 and J usage is TRBJ2-7; D ambiguous. The CDR3 sequence is 14 residues long. The V gene's germline CDR1 is SNHLY and CDR2 FYNNEI. V shed 6 bases and J shed 0 bases, with 12 bases lying between them. In nucleotides, the CDR3 is TGTGCCAGCAGCAGAGAAAAGAGCTCCTACGAGCAGTACTTC. Protein product: CASSREKSSYEQYF.

The rearrangement links TRBV6-5 to TRBJ2-1, with no clear D. The CDR3 totals 13 residues. V was trimmed by 8 bases and J by 1 base, leaving 9 bases between them. Germline CDR1 is MNHEY and CDR2 is SVGAGI. This CDR3 reads CASAPSSYNEQFF. CDR3 DNA sequence: TGTGCCAGCGCGCCCAGTTCCTACAATGAGCAGTTCTTC.

The chain links TRBV27 to TRBJ2-1, with 11 bases fitting TRBD2. The CDR3 totals 16 residues. Unmatched junction bases numbered 9, after V lost 5 bases and J lost 6 bases. CDR1 is MNHEY, CDR2 SMNVEV, per germline (reference sequence). CDR3 protein: CASSPRLAGGPNEQFF. In DNA, the CDR3 is TGTGCCAGCAGTCCCCGGCTAGCGGGAGGCCCCAATGAGCAGTTCTTC.

The chain joins TRBV5-4 to TRBJ2-2; D ambiguous. V gave up 2 bases and J gave up 6 bases, with 17 bases separating them. Germline CDR1 SGHNT, CDR2 YYREEE (reference sequence). The CDR3 is 16 residues long. The CDR3 DNA sequence: TGTGCCAGCAGCTTCCTGTTAAGGAGTTCCGCCGGGGAGCTGTTTTTT. This sequence encodes CASSFLLRSSAGELFF.

This chain connects TRBV4-2 to TRBJ2-5; a possible D gene is TRBD1 (8 bases). CDR3 length equals 18 residues. V was shortened by 0 bases and J by 5 bases, with 22 bases between the two germline ends. CDR1 LGHNA and CDR2 YNFKEQ come from the germline V gene. CDR3 region: CASSQDGRRTGYGETQYF. The DNA for the CDR3 is TGTGCCAGCAGCCAAGACGGGAGGCGGACAGGGTATGGGGAGACCCAGTACTTC.

The chain joins TRBV11-2 to TRBJ1-1; D gene unclear. The CDR3 consists of 13 residues. The germline V gene has CDR1 SGHAT and CDR2 FQNNGV. Trimming took 1 base from V and 2 from J, leaving 5 bases between them. DNA of the CDR3: TGTGCCAGCAGCTTAGGAGTAAACACTGAAGCTTTCTTT. Residues: CASSLGVNTEAFF.

J is TRBJ1-1 and V is TRBV6-6; 7 bases agree with TRBD1. The CDR3 runs to 16 residues. V lost 7 bases, J lost 10 bases, and 21 bases stayed unmatched. From germline, CDR1 is MNHNY and CDR2 SVGAGI (reference sequence). The CDR3 spells CASTSHGEGGESGAFF. The CDR3 region has the DNA TGTGCCAGCACCTCACACGGGGAAGGGGGCGAGAGTGGAGCTTTCTTT.

This chain joins TRBV4-2 and TRBJ1-6, with D possibly being TRBD1 (5 bases). Trimming removed 0 bases from V and 2 bases from J, with 11 bases in between. CDR3 length: 17 residues. Germline loops: CDR1 LGHNA, CDR2 YNFKEQ. CDR3 coding DNA: TGTGCCAGCAGCCAAGAGCCAGGGTTCACCTATAATTCACCCCTCCACTTT. It encodes CASSQEPGFTYNSPLHF.

The chain employs TRBV7-2 and TRBJ2-5; D call uncertain. The length of the CDR3 is 14 residues. Germline CDR1 and CDR2: SGHTA and FQGNSA. Deletions cut 4 bases from V and 5 bases from J, with 14 bases between. The CDR3 DNA follows: TGTGCCAGCAGCTCCGGTCCGATGAGGGAGACCCAGTACTTC. This gives the protein CASSSGPMRETQYF.

The chain couples TRBV6-2 or TRBV6-3 to TRBJ2-3; D gene unclear. The CDR3 has 12 residues. Germline loops: CDR1 MNHEY, CDR2 SVGEGT. Trimming left V 5 bases short and J 1 base short, with 4 bases between. The CDR3 sequence: CASSPRTDTQYF. The CDR3 coding sequence is TGTGCCAGCAGTCCCCGCACAGATACGCAGTATTTT.

The chain combines TRBV27 with TRBJ1-5; no clear D. The CDR3 runs 15 residues. The germline V gene has CDR1 MNHEY and CDR2 SMNVEV (reference sequence). The V end was cut by 3 bases, the J end by 0 bases, with 9 bases between. CDR3: CASSFGSGSNQPQHF. DNA of the CDR3: TGTGCCAGCAGTTTTGGCAGCGGTAGCAATCAGCCCCAGCATTTT.

The chain links TRBV5-1 to TRBJ2-6; D might be TRBD1 (6 bases). The V gene's germline CDR1 is SGHRS and CDR2 YFSETQ. Trimming removed 7 bases at V and 0 bases at J, with 17 bases between. The CDR3 is made up of 17 amino acids. The CDR3 DNA sequence: TGCGCCAGCGCCGGCAGGGGAAAGAGCTCTGGGGCCAACGTCCTGACTTTC. This sequence encodes CASAGRGKSSGANVLTF.

CDR3 sequence (DNA): TGTGCCAGCAGTATCAGGCTTAACACTGAAGCTTTCTTT. Its protein product is CASSIRLNTEAFF. This chain uses TRBV12-3 or TRBV12-4 with TRBJ1-1; D uncertain. The CDR3 sequence is 13 residues long. Trimming cost V 5 bases and J 2 bases, with 9 bases left between them.

This chain joins TRBV9 and TRBJ2-5; D is uncertain. Between the trimmed V and J ends, which lost 0 bases and 5 bases, there was a span of 5 bases. This CDR3 comprises 12 residues. Germline values: CDR1 SGDLS, CDR2 YYNGEE. The CDR3 nucleotides read TGTGCCAGCAGCGTAGAAGGGGAGACCCAGTACTTC. Translating it yields CASSVEGETQYF.

The rearrangement links TRBV6-5 to TRBJ2-7; D not certain. This CDR3 contains 11 residues. Germline V gene data show CDR1 as MNHEY and CDR2 as SVGAGI. V dropped 6 bases and J dropped 3 bases, with 6 bases sitting between them. CDR3 in DNA: TGTGCCAGCAGGAAGGACTACGAGCAGTACTTC. Protein: CASRKDYEQYF.

The chain is built from TRBV5-1 and TRBJ1-1; TRBD1 aligns across 8 bases. Germline lookup yields CDR1 SGHRS and CDR2 YFSETQ. V lost 3 bases to trimming and J lost 9 bases; unmatched junction nucleotides: 10. The CDR3 extends over 14 amino acids. The CDR3 bases are TGCGCCAGCAGCTCCGACAGGGGCGGGAGGCAAGCTTTCTTT. Translated: CASSSDRGGRQAFF.

In DNA, the CDR3 is TGTGCCAAAACGACCCCTAAAGGGGATGTGAACACTGAAGCTTTCTTT. Protein product: CAKTTPKGDVNTEAFF. The chain couples TRBV27 to TRBJ1-1; maybe TRBD1 (5 bases). The CDR3 extends over 16 amino acids. Germline CDR1 is MNHEY and CDR2 is SMNVEV (reference sequence). With 10 bases removed from V and 0 bases from J, the gap between germline ends came to 21 bases.

The chain employs TRBV19 and TRBJ2-5; TRBD1 agrees at 9 bases. Germline V lookup: CDR1 LNHDA, CDR2 SQIVND (reference sequence). The length of the CDR3 is 15 residues. Losses at the gene ends were 7 bases for V and 12 bases for J; bases not matched to a gene: 18. CDR3 bases: TGTGCCAGTACCTCAACCGGGACAGGGATTCCGGGGGAGTACTTC. Protein sequence: CASTSTGTGIPGEYF.

The gene calls are TRBV30 and TRBJ1-5; a possible D gene is TRBD1 (5 bases). Germline lookup yields CDR1 GTSNPN and CDR2 SVGIG (reference sequence). Between the trimmed V and J ends, which lost 0 bases and 4 bases, there was a span of 13 bases. This CDR3 is built from 15 residues. DNA of the CDR3: TGTGCCTGGAGTGTAGGGGCAGGGCGAAATCAGCCCCAGCATTTT. The encoded protein is CAWSVGAGRNQPQHF.

This clone has a handful of counts. The chain recombines TRBV6-6 with TRBJ1-1; D is unclear. Germline V gives CDR1 MNHNY, CDR2 SVGAGI (reference sequence). CDR3 length equals 13 residues. V was clipped by 5 bases and J by 1 base, with 8 bases between them. The chain's CDR3 is CASSHTENTEAFF. The DNA of the CDR3 is TGTGCCAGCAGTCACACAGAGAACACTGAAGCTTTCTTT.

The chain links TRBV4-1 to TRBJ1-5; D unresolved. V was trimmed by 4 bases and J by 4 bases, leaving 8 bases between them. The CDR3 is 13 amino acids. The germline gives CDR1 MGHRA, CDR2 YSYEKL. This chain's CDR3 is CASSRISNQPQHF. The CDR3, as DNA: TGCGCCAGCAGCCGAATATCAAATCAGCCCCAGCATTTT.

The chain has TRBV5-4 and TRBJ1-2, with 7 bases fitting TRBD1. The CDR3 extends over 12 amino acids. With 3 bases clipped from V and 6 bases from J, the junction kept 2 bases outside the gene matches. Per germline, CDR1 SGHNT and CDR2 YYREEE (reference sequence). CDR3 sequence: CASSWDSDGYTF. As DNA, the CDR3 is TGTGCCAGCAGCTGGGACAGTGATGGCTACACCTTC. Full variable domain (remainder filled in from reference TRBV5-4 and TRBJ1-2): ETGVTQSPTHLIKTRGQQVTLRCSSQSGHNTVSWYQQALGQGPQFIFQYYREEENGRGNFPPRFSGLQFPNYSSELNVNALELDDSALYLCASSWDSDGYTFGSGTRLTVV.

On this clone: As the CDR3 is not closed by the conserved phenylalanine or tryptophan, this likely results from a read error. The chain combines TRBV6-6 with TRBJ2-3, with TRBD1 as a possible D gene (5 bases). The assigned J gene may be wrong: the sequence end matches TRBJ1-4 better. This CDR3 is built from 14 residues. In germline, CDR1 is MNHNY, CDR2 SVGAGI (reference sequence). The chain's CDR3 is CASSSPGRAGRLFI. CDR3 in DNA: TGTGCCAGCAGTTCCCCCGGAAGAGCGGGGCGACTGTTTATT.

DNA of the CDR3: TGTGCCAGCAGCTTCGGGACACGGAGGGGAGATACGCAGTATTTT. Translating gives CASSFGTRRGDTQYF. The chain links TRBV27 to TRBJ2-3; D tentatively reads TRBD1 or TRBD2 (6 bases each). Germline V gene lookup returns CDR1 MNHEY and CDR2 SMNVEV (reference sequence). The CDR3 contains 15 residues. The ends were cut back, 6 bases at V and 5 bases at J, with 18 bases in the middle.

The V gene is TRBV25-1, the J gene TRBJ1-6; TRBD1 matches at 9 bases. After removal of 6 bases from V and 9 bases from J, the junction contained 6 bases not matched to a gene. The CDR3 runs 14 residues. Germline CDR1 is MGHDK and CDR2 is SYGVNS. CDR3 DNA sequence: TGTGCCAGCAGGGGGGACAGGGAGACTTCACCCCTCCACTTT. It is translated as CASRGDRETSPLHF.

The chain employs TRBV7-9 and TRBJ2-7, with D uncertain. Germline assignment: CDR1 SEHNR and CDR2 FQNEAQ (reference sequence). V gave up 4 bases and J gave up 4 bases, with 23 bases separating them. The CDR3 sequence is 17 residues long. This chain's CDR3 is CASSWAEAAVTQYEQYF. For the CDR3, the DNA is TGTGCCAGCAGCTGGGCCGAGGCGGCCGTCACCCAATACGAGCAGTACTTC.